This TCR beta chain was obtained from a study of Graves' ophthalmopathy and Graves' hyperthyroidism. Where ophthalmopathy was present, donors had moderate-to-severe activity, CAS ≥3, NOSPECS ≥4 and duration under 3 months. PBMCs came from more than 8 ml of fresh peripheral blood. In its sample, this clonotype was seen many times. The antigen is unknown. Amplification of TCR beta CDR3 regions used RNA transcripts. After a first-round RT-PCR with HTBI primers, a second-round multiplex PCR was run. Using its own MiXCR run on the multiplex PCR reads, TCRdb lists one record per CDR3 protein. The sample has about 340,000 distinct CDR3 sequences, about a sixth seen once. V lost 4 bases and J lost 1; bases outside the gene matches: 5. This CDR3 is 14 amino acids long. Germline V gene lookup returns CDR1 GTSNPN and CDR2 SVGIG (reference sequence). Findings and caveats of the study: Blood repertoires reportedly contained most expanded thyroid clonotypes above 0.001 frequency. Sensitivity of 87.88% and specificity of around 76% were achieved when a 13-signature model separated ophthalmopathy from stable hyperthyroidism.

The sequencing input was peripheral blood. V is TRBV30 and J is TRBJ1-1, with 8 bases fitting TRBD1. This clonotype was obtained from an adult man with Graves' ophthalmopathy. The CDR3 loop reads CAWNPGQGNTEAFF. Here the CDR3 DNA reads TGTGCCTGGAACCCCGGACAGGGGAACACTGAAGCTTTCTTT. The whole variable domain, filled in from reference TRBV30 and TRBJ1-1, reads SQTIHQWPATLVQPVGSPLSLECTVEGTSNPNLYWYRQAAGRGLQLLFYSVGIGQISSEVPQNLSASRPQDRQFILSSKKLLLSDSGFYLCAWNPGQGNTEAFFGQGTRLTVV.